This record concerns one T cell receptor (beta chain) sequence. This clonotype appeared many times. No antigen is known for it. No per-base quality is available; no much larger clone lies one base away. The source of the sample is a study of T cells in Graves' hyperthyroidism and ophthalmopathy (dated by TCRdb to the late 2010s). As for the study more broadly: Peripheral blood was sampled at the time of initial diagnosis, prior to any treatment. An independent validation cohort of about 19 hyperthyroidism patients and approximately 17 patients who later progressed to ophthalmopathy tested prospective prediction of ophthalmopathy. After sampling, hyperthyroidism patients received methimazole starting at 30 mg daily, and ophthalmopathy patients received high-dose intravenous methylprednisolone. The study also compared thyroid tissue and blood T-cell repertoires from five or six Graves' hyperthyroidism patients. For training and testing, the 100 or so patients in the discovery cohort were randomly divided in a 7:3 ratio. According to the paper, TCR Vbeta CDR3 sequencing was carried out on about 140 peripheral blood samples, which came from 40 to 45 ophthalmopathy, under 80 hyperthyroidism and approximately 17 progressor patients. TCR V-J signatures able to tell the groups apart were searched for in a discovery cohort of 100 patients, of whom more than 40 had Graves' ophthalmopathy and more than 55 had stable Graves' hyperthyroidism.

Moderately to severely active disease, a Clinical Activity Score of at least 3, a NOSPECS grade of at least 4, and a duration under 3 months were present in ophthalmopathy patients. Any patient with an uncontrolled infection, another autoimmune disease, pregnancy or lactation was excluded. Diagnoses were established on the basis of clinical symptoms, serum thyroxine and TRAb, thyroid ultrasound, and orbital computed tomography. PBMCs were isolated from about 9.2 ml of fresh peripheral blood by Ficoll-Paque density gradient centrifugation. Total RNA was extracted using Trizol reagent, and RNA quality was assessed on an Agilent 2100 Bioanalyzer. The CDR3 spans 13 residues, from the cysteine through the phenylalanine. The retained sequence is limited to the CDR3, 39 bases, with the frame set at the first base. CDR1 is given as LNHNV and CDR2 as YYDKDF, both from the germline V gene (reference sequence). V is pruned by 3 bases and J by 4 bases, leaving 1 base of the junction without a gene match.

TCR beta CDR3 regions were amplified from RNA transcripts. For the first round of RT-PCR on the TCR CDR3, the HTBI primer set was used together with the Qiagen OneStep RT-PCR kit. A second multiplex PCR round built the libraries, followed by size selection and purification. Paired-end sequencing of the libraries was performed with 100 bp reads on an Illumina HiSeq2000. The original methods were these. SOAPnuke was used to process the raw data, removing reads that contained adapters or uncalled bases, had a mean Phred below 15, or lacked an exact match to the constant primer or identifier. COPE v1.2.5 was used to merge high-quality paired reads, and clonotypes were defined as unique nucleotide sequences. Clonotypes were aligned to IMGT TRBV, TRBD and TRBJ reference segments using MiTCR v1.1. The analysis included only V-J combinations with a frequency above 0.0001, which together covered 99% to 99.2% of the repertoires. The TCS score was defined as F50 (clonal expansion) divided by E x V (chaos), with BLOSUM62-based TCRdist calculated between CDR3 peptides within each V-J. Welch's t-statistics and random forest reduced 514 V-J features to 13, which were used in a naive Bayes classifier (R e1071). The public reads were reanalyzed by TCRdb: fastp trimming at Q25, MiXCR alignment, in-frame beta chains only. Here each entry gathers all rows of one CDR3 protein and keeps the most common genes and DNA. None of the V and J calls come from the authors' own analysis; TCRdb made them. The table for this sample lists hundreds of thousands of distinct CDR3 sequences; nearly 15% of them were counted only once. The ten largest account for about 21% of the sample.

Paper-wide results and their limitations: Ophthalmopathy was separated from stable hyperthyroidism by a 13 V-J signature model, with around 90% sensitivity and 81% to 82% specificity obtained in cross-validation and 80%/75% obtained in testing. In validation, progression to ophthalmopathy was predicted by the model with 65% to 71% sensitivity and 72.22% specificity, a median of 6.5 months before onset. Sample size was not statistically predetermined, and blinding of investigators to group allocation was not performed. Most expanded thyroid clonotypes (frequency above 0.001) were also detected in blood, a finding suggesting that blood repertoires may reflect thyroid immune responses.

The sequenced sample was blood. The source of this sequence is a woman aged 55-69 years with Graves' ophthalmopathy. The chain couples TRBV15 to TRBJ2-7; 9 of the junction bases match TRBD2. The nucleotide sequence is TGTGCCACCAGCAGGGGACTAGCTTACGAGCAGTACTTC. Its protein reads: CATSRGLAYEQYF.